This passage covers 15 T cell receptor beta chains from one sample sequenced in a study of regulatory T cells in long-lasting Graves disease. CDR3-region Arm-PCR and iRepertoire HTBI primers produced the TCR beta libraries. Via MiXCR, TCRdb re-called the multiplex PCR reads, giving one row per CDR3 protein. Of around 450,000 distinct CDR3 sequences listed, roughly 17% were seen once; the top ten hold 12%. Noted time point: newly diagnosed GD, antithyroid drugs for less than 3 months. The TCR library was prepared using RNA isolated from PBMCs. The same specimen was also included in a second study, on T cells in Graves' hyperthyroidism and ophthalmopathy.

Sequences were derived from peripheral blood mononuclear cells (PBMCs), sampled at new diagnosis, from a patient treated with antithyroid drugs. The receptors stem from a man aged 40-50 years with Graves disease.

This clonotype was observed at least ten times. The chain has TRBV30 and TRBJ1-5, with D perhaps TRBD1 (6 bases). Germline CDR1 is GTSNPN and CDR2 is SVGIG (reference sequence). CDR3 size: 14 residues. Trimming removed 0 bases from V and 1 base from J, with 7 bases in between. CDR3 DNA: TGTGCCTGGAGTGTAGACAGGAGCAATCAGCCCCAGCATTTT. The encoded protein is CAWSVDRSNQPQHF.

This clonotype appeared many times. The chain couples TRBV2 to TRBJ2-1; 15 bases align to TRBD2. This CDR3 region has 18 residues. V was clipped by 6 bases and J by 1 base; unmatched bases: 7. Per germline, CDR1 SNHLY and CDR2 FYNNEI. CDR3 DNA sequence: TGTGCCAGCAGACCGGGACTAGCGGGAGGATCATCCTACAATGAGCAGTTCTTC. It specifies CASRPGLAGGSSYNEQFF.

This clonotype was found a few times. V usage is TRBV10-1 and J usage is TRBJ2-1, with no clear D. CDR1 and CDR2 from the germline V gene are WNHNN and SYGVQD (reference sequence). The CDR3 has 14 residues. V gave up 3 bases and J gave up 0 bases, with 6 bases separating them. The CDR3 nucleotides are TGCGCCAGCAGTGATGCTAGCTCCTACAATGAGCAGTTCTTC. Amino acid sequence: CASSDASSYNEQFF.

A word on this clonotype: Given a far larger clone just one base away, this is likely a sequencing read error. The rearrangement links TRBV28 to TRBJ2-4; a possible D gene is TRBD2 (5 bases). CDR3 size: 14 residues. Germline V gene data show CDR1 as MDHEN and CDR2 as SYDVKM. Between the trimmed V and J ends, which lost 3 bases and 13 bases, there was a span of 19 bases. The CDR3: CASSFGGSTNEQYF. Written as DNA, the CDR3 is TGTGCCAGCAGTTTCGGCGGGTCGACCAATGAGCAGTACTTC.

There are a few counts of this clonotype. The chain uses TRBV6-2 or TRBV6-3 and TRBJ2-7; the D gene is possibly TRBD1 (6 bases). The length of the CDR3 is 14 residues. CDR1 is MNHEY and CDR2 is SVGEGT in the germline V gene. Trimming stripped 5 bases from V and 7 bases from J, with 18 bases between. The CDR3 nucleotides are TGTGCCAGCAGTGAGAGACAGGAGGCTTTTGAGCAGTACTTC. Translation gives CASSERQEAFEQYF.

This clonotype showed up many times. The chain recombines TRBV9 with TRBJ2-5; 8 nucleotides agree with TRBD2. Losses at the gene ends were 7 bases for V and 1 base for J; bases not matched to a gene: 9. The CDR3 loop spans 15 amino acids. Per germline, CDR1 SGDLS and CDR2 YYNGEE. CDR3 bases: TGTGCCAGCTCATACGCAGCGGGAGCCCAAGAGACCCAGTACTTC. Translating it yields CASSYAAGAQETQYF.

The table lists this clonotype with a few counts. The chain is built from TRBV3-1 and TRBJ2-4, with 7 bases aligning to TRBD2. The germline V gene has CDR1 LGHDT and CDR2 YNNKEL (reference sequence). This CDR3 contains 14 residues. The V segment lost 4 bases and the J segment 1 base; nucleotides outside the gene matches: 1. The CDR3 coding sequence is TGTGCCAGCAGCCCAGCGGGGGCCAAAAACATTCAGTACTTC. Amino acid sequence: CASSPAGAKNIQYF.

The rearrangement joins TRBV4-1 to TRBJ1-5, with 11 bases that match TRBD1. This CDR3 is built from 15 residues. V trimming: 5 bases; J trimming: 9 bases; junction bases outside the gene matches: 9. Germline values: CDR1 MGHRA, CDR2 YSYEKL. The CDR3 spells CASSDRDRGVGPQHF. The CDR3 nucleotides are TGCGCCAGCAGCGACCGGGACAGGGGGGTAGGGCCCCAGCATTTT.

The chain is built from TRBV20-1 and TRBJ2-5; 7 nucleotides agree with TRBD1. V was clipped by 3 bases and J by 5 bases; unmatched bases: 9. The CDR3 is made up of 14 amino acids. Germline CDR1 and CDR2: DFQATT and SNEGSKA (reference sequence). CDR3 nucleotide sequence: TGCAGTGCTAGCGTCGGGACAGTTGAGGAGACCCAGTACTTC. This codes for CSASVGTVEETQYF.

This chain joins TRBV4-2 and TRBJ2-1; 7 bases are shared with TRBD2. The CDR3 runs to 17 residues. The V segment lost 0 bases and the J segment 6 bases; nucleotides outside the gene matches: 11. Germline V gene sequence: CDR1 LGHNA, CDR2 YNFKEQ. CDR3 loop: CASSQEVLASAGNEQFF. The CDR3 DNA sequence: TGTGCCAGCAGCCAAGAGGTACTAGCGAGTGCCGGCAATGAGCAGTTCTTC.

This chain's CDR3 is CASLWGLAGDTQYF. CDR3 nucleotide sequence: TGTGCCAGCCTGTGGGGGCTAGCGGGAGATACGCAGTATTTT. The gene calls are TRBV2 and TRBJ2-3, with 8 bases that match TRBD2. The CDR3 runs to 14 residues. V shed 8 bases and J 5 bases; nucleotides not matched to a gene: 9. Germline CDR1 is SNHLY and CDR2 is FYNNEI.

This clonotype was observed a handful of times. This chain links TRBV14 with TRBJ2-7, with TRBD2 identical over 9 bases. CDR3 length: 15 amino acids. Germline loops: CDR1 SGHDN, CDR2 FVKESK. Unmatched junction bases numbered 9, after V lost 2 bases and J lost 7 bases. The CDR3 reads CASSQLTSGSGEQYF. For the CDR3, the DNA is TGTGCCAGCAGCCAACTGACTAGCGGTTCGGGGGAGCAGTACTTC.

This clonotype was detected ten times or more. This chain connects TRBV20-1 to TRBJ1-1; D unresolved. The CDR3 extends over 15 amino acids. Between the trimmed V and J ends, which lost 2 bases and 0 bases, there was a span of 13 bases. CDR1 is DFQATT, CDR2 SNEGSKA, per germline (reference sequence). Here the CDR3 reads CSARYPPVLNTEAFF. The CDR3 region has the DNA TGCAGTGCTAGATACCCCCCTGTTTTGAACACTGAAGCTTTCTTT.

V gene TRBV6-1 combines with J gene TRBJ2-2; TRBD1 aligns across 7 bases. Germline lookup yields CDR1 MNHNS and CDR2 SASEGT. V was pared by 6 bases and J by 5 bases, with 12 bases of the junction left unmatched. This CDR3 contains 16 residues. The CDR3 DNA sequence: TGTGCCAGCAGAGATCCCGGGGTCAGGGGGACCGGGGAGCTGTTTTTT. Translated: CASRDPGVRGTGELFF.

This clonotype was recorded at least ten times. The V and J genes are TRBV7-2 and TRBJ2-2; D is undetermined. Trimming stripped 1 base from V and 7 bases from J, with 7 bases between. This CDR3 is built from 13 residues. Germline V lookup: CDR1 SGHTA, CDR2 FQGNSA. The CDR3 coding sequence is TGTGCCAGCAGCTTAGTGGGTGGCGGGGAGCTGTTTTTT. Translating it yields CASSLVGGGELFF.